This passage covers 13 T cell receptor beta chains from one sample sequenced in a study of T cell changes during pregnancy in multiple sclerosis. The assay was immunoSEQ multiplex PCR, and TCRdb's table has in-frame clones only and misses some. The table has under 75,000 clones, more than 75% seen once. Sequenced material: peripheral blood, taken in the third trimester of pregnancy. These receptors originate from a female donor in good health, enrolled as a control in a pregnancy study.

This clone was observed once. The chain uses TRBV7-2 and TRBJ2-2; 9 bases match TRBD2. V trimming: 11 bases; J trimming: 2 bases; junction bases outside the gene matches: 9. Germline-derived CDR1 and CDR2 are SGHTA and FQGNSA. CDR3 length: 15 amino acids. The DNA of the CDR3 is TGTGCCGGGGTAGAGCGGGGGGTAAACACCGGGGAGCTGTTTTTT. It is translated as CAGVERGVNTGELFF.

In this sample, this clone turned up once. The rearrangement links TRBV2 to TRBJ1-2, with a tentative D call TRBD1 (6 bases). CDR1 and CDR2 from the germline V gene are SNHLY and FYNNEI. This CDR3 is 15 amino acids long. The V and J ends lost 5 bases and 4 bases respectively, with 17 bases between them. CDR3 sequence reads: CASSPGDGKVYGYTF. For the CDR3, the DNA is TGTGCCAGCAGTCCAGGGGACGGGAAGGTCTATGGCTACACCTTC.

V is TRBV4-1 and J is TRBJ1-2, with 7 bases fitting TRBD1. V gave up 1 base and J gave up 4 bases; unmatched junction bases: 6. Germline loops: CDR1 MGHRA, CDR2 YSYEKL. This CDR3 spans 15 amino acids. CDR3 loop: CASSQGTGRLYGYTF. CDR3 DNA: TGCGCCAGCAGCCAAGGGACAGGAAGACTCTATGGCTACACCTTC.

The V gene is TRBV6-5, the J gene TRBJ2-1; no reliable D call. Trimming left V 6 bases short and J 0 bases short, with 6 bases between. Germline V lookup: CDR1 MNHEY, CDR2 SVGAGI. There are 13 residues in the CDR3. CDR3 loop: CASSSRSYNEQFF. The DNA for the CDR3 is TGTGCCAGCAGCTCCCGCTCCTACAATGAGCAGTTCTTC.

V and J are TRBV5-1 and TRBJ2-5, with 8 bases lining up with TRBD1. CDR3 length equals 15 residues. CDR1 and CDR2 from the germline V gene are SGHRS and YFSETQ. J lost 1 base, V lost 3 bases, and 5 bases had no gene match. CDR3 residues: CASSWSGQAQETQYF. CDR3 DNA: TGCGCCAGCAGCTGGTCGGGACAGGCCCAAGAGACCCAGTACTTC.

J is TRBJ2-1 and V is TRBV2, with 7 bases lining up with TRBD1. The germline gives CDR1 SNHLY, CDR2 FYNNEI. The CDR3 covers 12 residues. The CDR3 loop reads CAAEGAANEQFF. The CDR3 DNA reads TGTGCAGCAGAGGGGGCGGCCAATGAGCAGTTCTTC.

V gene TRBV5-1 combines with J gene TRBJ2-1; D call uncertain. Germline CDR1 SGHRS, CDR2 YFSETQ. The CDR3 extends over 12 amino acids. V was pared by 1 base and J by 6 bases, with 5 bases between. The CDR3 spells CASSLTVNEQFF. In nucleotides, the CDR3 is TGCGCCAGCAGCTTGACGGTCAATGAGCAGTTCTTC.

This chain links TRBV27 with TRBJ2-1; TRBD2 matches 10 bases. Germline V lookup: CDR1 MNHEY, CDR2 SMNVEV (reference sequence). CDR3 length: 16 amino acids. V shed 4 bases and J 5 bases; nucleotides not matched to a gene: 8. CDR3 in DNA: TGTGCCAGCAGTTCCCAGCGGGGGGGTCCCCACAATGAGCAGTTCTTC. Translation gives CASSSQRGGPHNEQFF.

V gene TRBV7-2 combines with J gene TRBJ1-5, with D tentatively TRBD1 (6 bases). The V gene lost 5 bases and the J gene lost 5 bases, with 13 bases spanning the gap. The length of the CDR3 is 14 residues. CDR1 SGHTA and CDR2 FQGNSA come from the germline V gene. The CDR3 DNA follows: TGTGCCAGCAGCGGGGGGGCATGGTATCAGCCCCAGCATTTT. This sequence encodes CASSGGAWYQPQHF.

This clone was seen only once. The V gene is TRBV28, the J gene TRBJ1-2; 7 nucleotides line up with TRBD1. V was pared by 6 bases and J by 8 bases, with 12 bases of the junction left unmatched. The V gene's germline CDR1 is MDHEN and CDR2 SYDVKM. The CDR3 is 14 amino acids. The CDR3 region has the DNA TGTGCCAGCAGGCAAAGACAGGGCGCTTCGGGCTACACCTTC. Translating gives CASRQRQGASGYTF.

This clone was seen a few times. The V gene is TRBV28, the J gene TRBJ2-7; a weak D match, TRBD1 (6 bases). V lost 6 bases and J lost 6, with 9 bases in between. Per the germline V gene, CDR1 is MDHEN and CDR2 is SYDVKM. The CDR3 spans 11 residues. Here the CDR3 DNA reads TGTGCCAGCAGGAGGACAGTCGAGCAGTACTTC. It codes for CASRRTVEQYF.

This chain connects TRBV5-6 to TRBJ2-3; D possibly corresponds to TRBD2 (5 bases). Per the germline V gene, CDR1 is SGHDT and CDR2 is YYEEEE. Trimming left V 1 base short and J 7 bases short, with 7 bases between. The CDR3 length is 12 residues. CDR3 nucleotides: TGTGCCAGCAGCTTGACTAGTAATACGCAGTATTTT. This gives the protein CASSLTSNTQYF.

The rearrangement joins TRBV27 to TRBJ1-5, with D perhaps matching TRBD1 (6 bases). Germline V CDR1 and CDR2: MNHEY, SMNVEV (reference sequence). The V end was cut by 8 bases, the J end by 7 bases, with 15 bases between. CDR3 length: 13 amino acids. Here the CDR3 reads CASGFTTGQPQHF. DNA of the CDR3: TGTGCCAGCGGCTTTACTACAGGGCAGCCCCAGCATTTT.